This T cell receptor (beta chain) was identified during a study of T-cell memory formation after mild COVID-19. Germline CDR1 is LGHNA and CDR2 is YSLEER. Trimming left V 0 bases short and J 7 bases short, with 15 bases between. The CDR3 has 15 residues. Each CDR3 protein is one row after TCRdb ran MiXCR on the 5' RACE reads. The sample lists more than 35,000 distinct CDR3 sequences; 6% to 6.5% were seen once. The origin of this receptor is an adult who had mild COVID-19 (a few samples of this study predate the infection). Cell type and time point are not known. Sequencing was carried out using PBMCs or a T cell subset sorted from them (not recorded which). The V and J genes are TRBV4-3 and TRBJ1-2; possibly TRBD1 for D (6 bases). This CDR3 reads CASSQDYGQTLGYTF. The CDR3 DNA follows: TGCGCCAGCAGCCAAGATTACGGACAGACTCTTGGCTACACCTTC.